The T cell receptor beta chain described here comes from a study of shared T cell receptors in the human thymus. The CDR3 runs to 13 residues. Per the germline V gene, CDR1 is SGHDN and CDR2 is FVKESK. The ends were cut back, 4 bases at V and 2 bases at J, with 7 bases in the middle. Produced via immunoSEQ multiplex PCR; TCRdb's table is partial and in-frame only. Of some 700,000 clones in the sample, over 75% were seen once. Separately, the same data were catalogued under a study of human thymus T cells.

The chain links TRBV14 to TRBJ2-3, with D perhaps matching TRBD2 (5 bases). The source of this sequence is a boy less than two years old with a congenital heart defect. The sequencing sample was made of thymocytes. In DNA, the CDR3 is TGTGCCAGCAGCCCCCGGGACACAGATACGCAGTATTTT. Protein product: CASSPRDTDTQYF.